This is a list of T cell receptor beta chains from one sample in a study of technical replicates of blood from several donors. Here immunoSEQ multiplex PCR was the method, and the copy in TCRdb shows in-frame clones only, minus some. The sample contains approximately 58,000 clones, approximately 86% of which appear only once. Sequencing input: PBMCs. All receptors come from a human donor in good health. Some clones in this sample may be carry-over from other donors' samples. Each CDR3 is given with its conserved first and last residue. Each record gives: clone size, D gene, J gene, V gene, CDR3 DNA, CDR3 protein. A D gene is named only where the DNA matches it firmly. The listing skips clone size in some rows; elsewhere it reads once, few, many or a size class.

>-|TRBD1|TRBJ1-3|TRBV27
TGTGCCAGCAGTTTTCGACAGGGTGACACCATATATTTT
CASSFRQGDTIYF
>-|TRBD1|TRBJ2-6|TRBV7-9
TGTGCCAGCAGCTCGAACAGGGGGCCTGGGGCCAACGTCCTGACTTTC
CASSSNRGPGANVLTF
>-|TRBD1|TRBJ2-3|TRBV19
TGTGCCAGTAGTATAAGACAGGGGTCAGATACGCAGTATTTT
CASSIRQGSDTQYF
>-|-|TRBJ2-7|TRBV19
TGTGCCAGTAGTGTGACAGGTGGGGGAAATTACGAGCAGTACTTC
CASSVTGGGNYEQYF
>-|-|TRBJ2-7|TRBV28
TGTGCCAGCAACCCACAGGGTTCCTACGAGCAGTACTTC
CASNPQGSYEQYF
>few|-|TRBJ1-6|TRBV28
TGTGCCAGCAGCATACCTCTCGGACAAAAATCACCCCTCCACTTT
CASSIPLGQKSPLHF
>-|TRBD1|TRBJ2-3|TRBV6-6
TGTGCCAGCAGTGCTACCCGGACAGGGGGCACAGATACGCAGTATTTT
CASSATRTGGTDTQYF
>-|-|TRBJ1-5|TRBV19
TGTGCCAGTAGTATTGGTCGGAGGGGATATGGCAATCAGCCCCAGCATTTT
CASSIGRRGYGNQPQHF
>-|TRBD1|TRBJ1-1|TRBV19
TGTGCCAGCCTTTCCCGGGACAGGGGACTCATGAACACTGAAGCTTTCTTT
CASLSRDRGLMNTEAFF
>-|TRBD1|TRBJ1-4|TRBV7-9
TGTGCCAGCAGCTTAGCGCAGACAGGGGGAAGTACTAATGAAAAACTGTTTTTT
CASSLAQTGGSTNEKLFF
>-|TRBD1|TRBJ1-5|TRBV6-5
TGTGCCAGCAGTCACCGACAGGGGAATCAGCCCCAGCATTTT
CASSHRQGNQPQHF
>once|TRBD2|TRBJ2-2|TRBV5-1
TGCGCCAGCAGGTGGTCTAGCGGGGCCGCCGGGGAGCTGTTTTTT
CASRWSSGAAGELFF
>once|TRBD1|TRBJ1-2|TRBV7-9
TGTGCCAGCAGCCAAGGAGGGGACAGGGCGGGTGGCTACACCTTC
CASSQGGDRAGGYTF
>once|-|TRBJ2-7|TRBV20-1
TGCAGTGCTAGATGCGATCCAGGACAGTACTTC
CSARCDPGQYF
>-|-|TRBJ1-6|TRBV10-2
TGCGCCACCGTACCAGGGCTAAGGTCACCCCTCCACTTT
CATVPGLRSPLHF
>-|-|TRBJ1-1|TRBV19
TGTGCCAGTAATTCCCTGGGGCAGAACACTGAAGCTTTCTTT
CASNSLGQNTEAFF
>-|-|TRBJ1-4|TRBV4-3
TGCGCCAGCAGCCGAGGGACATCTAGGAATAATGAAAAACTGTTTTTT
CASSRGTSRNNEKLFF
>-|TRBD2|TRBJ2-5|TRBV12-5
TGTGCTAGTGGTAAAGGACTAGCGGGGGGCCAAGAGACCCAGTACTTC
CASGKGLAGGQETQYF
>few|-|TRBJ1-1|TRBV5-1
TGCGCCAGCAGCTCTCAGGGTAACACTGAAGCTTTCTTT
CASSSQGNTEAFF
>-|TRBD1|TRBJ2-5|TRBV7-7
TGTGCCAGCAGCTTAGCCGACAGGGGAGAGACCCAGTACTTC
CASSLADRGETQYF
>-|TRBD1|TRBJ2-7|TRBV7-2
TGTGCCAGCAGCTTAGTACTCTTAGGGTACAGGGGGCTTGGCGAGCAGTACTTC
CASSLVLLGYRGLGEQYF
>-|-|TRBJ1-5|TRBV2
TGTGCCAGCAGGGCAGAATATAGCAATCAGCCCCAGCATTTT
CASRAEYSNQPQHF
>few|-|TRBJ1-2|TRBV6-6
TGTGCCAGCAGTCCTGACGGGGACTATGGCTACACCTTC
CASSPDGDYGYTF
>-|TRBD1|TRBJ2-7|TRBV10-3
TGTGCCGCCGGGACAGGACTGTACGAACAGTACTTC
CAAGTGLYEQYF
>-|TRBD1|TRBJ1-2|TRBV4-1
TGCGCCAGCAGCCAAGGGGACAGTTCCCACACCTTC
CASSQGDSSHTF
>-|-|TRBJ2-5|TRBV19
TGTGCCAGTAGTAGTGGAGGTACTCAAGAGACCCAGTACTTC
CASSSGGTQETQYF
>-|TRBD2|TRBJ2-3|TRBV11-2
TGTGCCAGCAGCTTAGATGGCGGGGGGGACACAGATACGCAGTATTTT
CASSLDGGGDTDTQYF
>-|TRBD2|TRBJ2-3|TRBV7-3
TGTGCCAGCAGCCCTCGCGGGAGCGGAACAGATACGCAGTATTTT
CASSPRGSGTDTQYF
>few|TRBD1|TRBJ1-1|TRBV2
TGTGCCAGCAGTCGACAGGGGGCGCGAGTAGCTGAAGCTTTCTTT
CASSRQGARVAEAFF
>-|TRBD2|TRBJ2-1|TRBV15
TGTGCCACCAGCAGGGCAAAGGGACTAGCGGGGGCACGGAATGAGCAGTTCTTC
CATSRAKGLAGARNEQFF
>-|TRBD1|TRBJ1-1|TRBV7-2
TGTGCCAGCAGCGGGCGGACAGGGCAAACTGAAGCTTTCTTT
CASSGRTGQTEAFF
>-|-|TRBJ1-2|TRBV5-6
TGTGCCAGCAGCTTGAGGGGGAGCTACACCTTC
CASSLRGSYTF
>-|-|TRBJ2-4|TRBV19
TGTGCCAGTGTTGAACGGGGACTAGCCAAAAACATTCAGTACTTC
CASVERGLAKNIQYF
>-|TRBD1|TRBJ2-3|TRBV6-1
TGTGCCAGCAGTGAAGGACAGGGTGGGGTGGATACGCAGTATTTT
CASSEGQGGVDTQYF
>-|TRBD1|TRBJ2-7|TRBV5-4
TGTGCCAGCAGCGTACCGGGACAGGGTCCCTACGAGCAGTACTTC
CASSVPGQGPYEQYF
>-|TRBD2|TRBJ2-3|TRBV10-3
TGTGCCATCAGTAGCGGGATCCCCCACACAGATACGCAGTATTTT
CAISSGIPHTDTQYF
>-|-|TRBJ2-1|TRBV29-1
TGCAGTGGTAGCTCCTACAATGAGCAGTTCTTC
CSGSSYNEQFF
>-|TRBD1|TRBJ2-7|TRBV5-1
TGCGCCAGCAGCGCCGCTGCTGGACAGGCGGCCTACGAGCAGTACTTC
CASSAAAGQAAYEQYF
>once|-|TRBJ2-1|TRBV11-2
TGTGCCAGCTCAGGGAAGGAGCAGTTCTTC
CASSGKEQFF
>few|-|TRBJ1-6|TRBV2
TGTGCCAGCAGGGAGTCTTGGAATTCACCCCTCCACTTT
CASRESWNSPLHF
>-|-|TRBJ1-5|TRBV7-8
TGTGCCAGCAGTTTTAAACTTAGCAATCAGCCCCAGCATTTT
CASSFKLSNQPQHF
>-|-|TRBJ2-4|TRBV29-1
TGCAGCGTCGTCTTGAGTTGGGGGCTGGTCAAAAACATTCAGTACTTC
CSVVLSWGLVKNIQYF
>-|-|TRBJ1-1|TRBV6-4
TGTGCCAGCACGTCCGGGGGTTTCTTT
CASTSGGFF
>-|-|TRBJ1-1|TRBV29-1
TGCAGCGTTGTACCGGGGTTCGGCACTGAAGCTTTCTTT
CSVVPGFGTEAFF
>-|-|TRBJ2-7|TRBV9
TGTGCCAGCAGCGTAGTAGCGGCTGATTACGAGCAGTACTTC
CASSVVAADYEQYF
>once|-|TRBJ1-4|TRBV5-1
TGCGCCAGCGGAGGGACCTCAACTAATGAAAAACTGTTTTTT
CASGGTSTNEKLFF
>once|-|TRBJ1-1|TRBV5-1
TGCGCCAGCACCCGGACGGGGATGAACACTGAAGCTTTCTTT
CASTRTGMNTEAFF
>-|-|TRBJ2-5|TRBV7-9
TGTGCCAGCAGCTTTGGTAGAAAAGTCCCCCAAGAGACCCAGTACTTC
CASSFGRKVPQETQYF
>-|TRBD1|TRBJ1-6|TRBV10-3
TGTGCCATCAGTGTGGCGGGACAGGAACAATCACCCCTCCACTTT
CAISVAGQEQSPLHF
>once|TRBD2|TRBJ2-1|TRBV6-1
TGTGCCAGCAGTGATCGGACTAGCGGGAGGATTTACAATGAGCAGTTCTTC
CASSDRTSGRIYNEQFF